This TCR beta chain was captured by sequencing in a study of OX40 agonist ivuxolimab in advanced cancers. V was trimmed by 2 bases and J by 8 bases, leaving 7 bases between them. CDR3 length equals 12 residues. Germline CDR1 SGHTA, CDR2 FQGTGA. Overall study results and limits: Also showing low normalized T-cell clonal expansion were some of the nonresponders.

Sequencing used immunoSEQ multiplex PCR; TCRdb keeps in-frame clones, though not all of them. The sample holds just under 75,000 clones, 80% to 95% seen once. This clone was recorded only once. Antigen unknown. The source is an adult with an advanced solid tumor such as melanoma, head and neck, liver or kidney cancer. The rearrangement joins TRBV7-3 to TRBJ2-1; D gene uncertain. The sample in question was CD4+ or CD8+ T cells sorted from blood, obtained in a trial of the OX40 agonist ivuxolimab. In DNA form, the CDR3 reads TGTGCCAGCAGCTTAGCTAGGGATGAGCAGTTCTTC. It encodes CASSLARDEQFF.